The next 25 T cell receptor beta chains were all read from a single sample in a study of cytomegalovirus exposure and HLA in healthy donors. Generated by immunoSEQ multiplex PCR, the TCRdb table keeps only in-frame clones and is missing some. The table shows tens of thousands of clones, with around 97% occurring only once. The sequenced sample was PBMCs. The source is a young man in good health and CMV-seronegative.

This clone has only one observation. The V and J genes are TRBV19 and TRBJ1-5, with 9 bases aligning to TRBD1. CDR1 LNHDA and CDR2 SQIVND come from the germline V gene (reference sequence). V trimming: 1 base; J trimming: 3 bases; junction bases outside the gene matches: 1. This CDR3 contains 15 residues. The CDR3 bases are TGTGCCAGTAGTATAGGGGACAGGGTCAATCAGCCCCAGCATTTT. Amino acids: CASSIGDRVNQPQHF.

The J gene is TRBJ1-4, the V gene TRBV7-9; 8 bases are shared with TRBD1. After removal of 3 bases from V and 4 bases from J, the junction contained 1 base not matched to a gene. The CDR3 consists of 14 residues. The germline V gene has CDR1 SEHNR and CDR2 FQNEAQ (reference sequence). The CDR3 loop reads CASSLTGVNEKLFF. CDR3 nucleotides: TGTGCCAGCAGCTTGACAGGGGTTAATGAAAAACTGTTTTTT.

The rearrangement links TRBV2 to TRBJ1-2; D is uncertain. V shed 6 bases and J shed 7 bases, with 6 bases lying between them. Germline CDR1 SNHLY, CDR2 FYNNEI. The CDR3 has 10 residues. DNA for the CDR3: TGTGCCAGCAGCGGGAGTGGCTACACCTTC. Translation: CASSGSGYTF.

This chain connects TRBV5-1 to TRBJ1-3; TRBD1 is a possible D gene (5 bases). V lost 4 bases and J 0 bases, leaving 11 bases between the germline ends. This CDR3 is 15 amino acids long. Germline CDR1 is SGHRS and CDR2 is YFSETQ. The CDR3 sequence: CASSNADSSGNTIYF. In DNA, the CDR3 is TGCGCCAGCAGCAACGCCGACAGCTCTGGAAACACCATATATTTT. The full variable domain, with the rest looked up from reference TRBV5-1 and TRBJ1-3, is KAGVTQTPRYLIKTRGQQVTLSCSPISGHRSVSWYQQTPGQGLQFLFEYFSETQRNKGNFPGRFSGRQFSNSRSEMNVSTLELGDSALYLCASSNADSSGNTIYFGEGSWLTVV.

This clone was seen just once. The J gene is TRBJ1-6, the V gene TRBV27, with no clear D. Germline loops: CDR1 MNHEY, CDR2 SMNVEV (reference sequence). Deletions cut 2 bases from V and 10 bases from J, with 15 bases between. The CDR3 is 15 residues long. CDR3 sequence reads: CASSLVVGEGSPLHF. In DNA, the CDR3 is TGTGCCAGCAGTTTAGTGGTGGGAGAAGGATCACCCCTCCACTTT.

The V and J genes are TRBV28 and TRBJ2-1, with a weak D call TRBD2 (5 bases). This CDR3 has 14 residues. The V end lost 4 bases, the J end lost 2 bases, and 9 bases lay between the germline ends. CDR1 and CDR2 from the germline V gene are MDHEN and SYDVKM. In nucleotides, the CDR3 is TGTGCCAGCAGTTCAGCGGAAACCTACAATGAGCAGTTCTTC. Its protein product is CASSSAETYNEQFF.

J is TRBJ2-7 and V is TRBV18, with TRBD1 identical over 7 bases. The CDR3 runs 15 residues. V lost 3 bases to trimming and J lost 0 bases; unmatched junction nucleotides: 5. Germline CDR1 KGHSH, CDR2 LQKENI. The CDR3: CASSPNTGDSYEQYF. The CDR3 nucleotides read TGTGCCAGCTCACCGAATACAGGGGACTCCTACGAGCAGTACTTC.

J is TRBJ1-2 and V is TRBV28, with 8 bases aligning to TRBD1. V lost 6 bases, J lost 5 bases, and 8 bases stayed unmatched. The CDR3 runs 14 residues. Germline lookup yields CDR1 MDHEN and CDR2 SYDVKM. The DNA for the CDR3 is TGTGCCAGCAGCGACAGGGGAGATATTTATGGCTACACCTTC. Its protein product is CASSDRGDIYGYTF.

CDR3 DNA: TGTGCCAGCAGCCAAGATCAGGGGACCAACTATGGCTACACCTTC. Amino acids: CASSQDQGTNYGYTF. The chain carries TRBV4-2 and TRBJ1-2; tentative D call: TRBD1 (6 bases). V gave up 0 bases and J gave up 2 bases, with 10 bases separating them. This CDR3 has 15 amino acids. The germline V gene encodes CDR1 LGHNA and CDR2 YNFKEQ.

This CDR3 is CASSLSAGRQETQYF. The CDR3 region has the DNA TGTGCCAGCAGTTTATCGGCAGGGAGGCAAGAGACCCAGTACTTC. The chain carries TRBV27 and TRBJ2-5; TRBD2 is a possible D gene (6 bases). Germline CDR1 reads MNHEY; CDR2 reads SMNVEV (reference sequence). The CDR3 is made up of 15 amino acids. V was clipped by 0 bases and J by 2 bases, with 10 bases between them.

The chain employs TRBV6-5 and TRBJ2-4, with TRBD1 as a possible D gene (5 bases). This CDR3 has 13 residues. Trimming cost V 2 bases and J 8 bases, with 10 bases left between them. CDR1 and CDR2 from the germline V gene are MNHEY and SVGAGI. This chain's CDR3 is CASSYLKGHIQYF. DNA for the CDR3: TGTGCCAGCAGTTACCTTAAGGGGCACATTCAGTACTTC.

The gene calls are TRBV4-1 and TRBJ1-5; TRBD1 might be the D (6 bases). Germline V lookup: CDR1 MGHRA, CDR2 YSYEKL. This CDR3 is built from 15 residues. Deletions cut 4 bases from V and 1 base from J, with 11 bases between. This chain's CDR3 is CASSLYTGSNQPQHF. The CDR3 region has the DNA TGCGCCAGCAGCCTATATACAGGGAGCAATCAGCCCCAGCATTTT.

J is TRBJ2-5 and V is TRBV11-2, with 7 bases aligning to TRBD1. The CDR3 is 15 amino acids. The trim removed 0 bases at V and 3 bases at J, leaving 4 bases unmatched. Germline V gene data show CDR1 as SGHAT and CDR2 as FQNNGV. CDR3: CASSLDLGTEETQYF. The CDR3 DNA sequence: TGTGCCAGCAGCTTAGATCTCGGGACAGAAGAGACCCAGTACTTC.

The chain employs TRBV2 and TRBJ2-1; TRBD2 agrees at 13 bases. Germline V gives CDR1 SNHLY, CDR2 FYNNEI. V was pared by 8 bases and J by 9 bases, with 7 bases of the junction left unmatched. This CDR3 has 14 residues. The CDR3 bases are TGTGCCAGCTTACTAGCGGGAGGGCCAGGTGAGCAGTTCTTC. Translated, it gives CASLLAGGPGEQFF. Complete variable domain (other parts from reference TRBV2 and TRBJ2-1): EPEVTQTPSHQVTQMGQEVILRCVPISNHLYFYWYRQILGQKVEFLVSFYNNEISEKSEIFDDQFSVERPDGSNFTLKIRSTKLEDSAMYFCASLLAGGPGEQFFGPGTRLTVL.

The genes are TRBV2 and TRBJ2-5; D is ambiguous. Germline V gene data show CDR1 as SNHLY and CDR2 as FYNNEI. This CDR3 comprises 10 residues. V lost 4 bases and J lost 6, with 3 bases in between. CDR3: CASSVKTQYF. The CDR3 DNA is TGTGCCAGCAGTGTAAAGACCCAGTACTTC. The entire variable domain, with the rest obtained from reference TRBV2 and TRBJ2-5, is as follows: EPEVTQTPSHQVTQMGQEVILRCVPISNHLYFYWYRQILGQKVEFLVSFYNNEISEKSEIFDDQFSVERPDGSNFTLKIRSTKLEDSAMYFCASSVKTQYFGPGTRLLVL.

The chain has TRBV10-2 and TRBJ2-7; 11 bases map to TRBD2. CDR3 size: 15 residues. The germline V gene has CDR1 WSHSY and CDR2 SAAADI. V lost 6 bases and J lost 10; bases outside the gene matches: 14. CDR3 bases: TGCGCCAGCAGCCCCCGCGGGGTAGCGGGAGGGCTCCAGTACTTC. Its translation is CASSPRGVAGGLQYF.

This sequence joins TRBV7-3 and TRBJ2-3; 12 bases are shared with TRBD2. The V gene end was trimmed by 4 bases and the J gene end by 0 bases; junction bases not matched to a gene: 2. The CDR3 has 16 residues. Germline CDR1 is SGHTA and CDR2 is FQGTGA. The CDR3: CASSSGLAGSTDTQYF. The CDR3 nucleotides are TGTGCCAGCAGCTCAGGACTAGCGGGGAGCACAGATACGCAGTATTTT.

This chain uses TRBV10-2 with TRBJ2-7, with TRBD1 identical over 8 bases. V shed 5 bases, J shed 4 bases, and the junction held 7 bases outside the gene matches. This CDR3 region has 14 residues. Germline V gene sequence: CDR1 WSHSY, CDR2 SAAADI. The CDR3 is CASSFGQGGYEQYF. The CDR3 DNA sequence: TGCGCCAGCAGTTTCGGACAGGGTGGGTACGAGCAGTACTTC.

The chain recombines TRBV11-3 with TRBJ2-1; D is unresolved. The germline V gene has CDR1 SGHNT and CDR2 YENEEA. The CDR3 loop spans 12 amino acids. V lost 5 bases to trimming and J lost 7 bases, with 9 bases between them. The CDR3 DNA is TGTGCCAGCAGCGCGGTGAGAAATGAGCAGTTCTTC. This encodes CASSAVRNEQFF. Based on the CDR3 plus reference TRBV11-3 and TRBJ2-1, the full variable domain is EAGVVQSPRYKIIEKKQPVAFWCNPISGHNTLYWYLQNLGQGPELLIRYENEEAVDDSQLPKDRFSAERLKGVDSTLKIQPAELGDSAVYLCASSAVRNEQFFGPGTRLTVL.

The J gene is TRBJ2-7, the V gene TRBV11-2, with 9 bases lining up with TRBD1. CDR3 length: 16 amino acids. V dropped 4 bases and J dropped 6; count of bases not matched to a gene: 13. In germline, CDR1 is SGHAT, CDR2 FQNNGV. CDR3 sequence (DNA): TGTGCCAGCAGCTCCATTAAGGGGGGACAGGGCCCCGAGCAGTACTTC. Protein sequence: CASSSIKGGQGPEQYF. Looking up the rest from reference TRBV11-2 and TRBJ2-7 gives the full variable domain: EAGVAQSPRYKIIEKRQSVAFWCNPISGHATLYWYQQILGQGPKLLIQFQNNGVVDDSQLPKDRFSAERLKGVDSTLKIQPAKLEDSAVYLCASSSIKGGQGPEQYFGPGTRLTVT.

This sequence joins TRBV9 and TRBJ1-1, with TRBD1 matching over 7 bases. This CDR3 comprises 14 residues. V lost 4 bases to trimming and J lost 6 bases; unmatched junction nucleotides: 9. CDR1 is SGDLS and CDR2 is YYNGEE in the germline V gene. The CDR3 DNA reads TGTGCCAGCAGCCCGCGACAGGGTTTACCTGAAGCTTTCTTT. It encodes CASSPRQGLPEAFF.

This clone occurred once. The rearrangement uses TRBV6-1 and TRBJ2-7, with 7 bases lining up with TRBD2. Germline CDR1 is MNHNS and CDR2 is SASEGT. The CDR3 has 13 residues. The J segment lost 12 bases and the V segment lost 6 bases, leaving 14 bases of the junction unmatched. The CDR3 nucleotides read TGTGCCAGCAGCCACCTTAAGCGGGACCAAGTGTACTTC. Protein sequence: CASSHLKRDQVYF.

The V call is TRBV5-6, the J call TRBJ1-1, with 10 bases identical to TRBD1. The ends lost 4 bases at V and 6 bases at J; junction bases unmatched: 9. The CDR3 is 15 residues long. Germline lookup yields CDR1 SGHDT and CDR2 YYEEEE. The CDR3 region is CASSPGQGDPAEAFF. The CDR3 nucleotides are TGTGCCAGCAGCCCAGGACAGGGGGATCCCGCTGAAGCTTTCTTT.

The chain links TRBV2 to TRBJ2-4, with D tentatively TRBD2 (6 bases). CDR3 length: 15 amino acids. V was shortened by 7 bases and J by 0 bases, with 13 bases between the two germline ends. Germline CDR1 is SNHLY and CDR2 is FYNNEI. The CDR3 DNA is TGTGCCAGCAAGGAGGGATTAATAGCCAAAAACATTCAGTACTTC. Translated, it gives CASKEGLIAKNIQYF.

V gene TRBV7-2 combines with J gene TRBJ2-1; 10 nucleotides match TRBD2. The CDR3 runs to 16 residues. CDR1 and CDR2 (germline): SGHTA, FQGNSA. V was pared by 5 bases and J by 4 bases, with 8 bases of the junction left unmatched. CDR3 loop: CASSPWLAGVYNEQFF. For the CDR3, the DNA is TGTGCCAGCAGCCCCTGGCTAGCGGGAGTATACAATGAGCAGTTCTTC. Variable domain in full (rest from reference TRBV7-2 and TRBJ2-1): GAGVSQSPSNKVTEKGKDVELRCDPISGHTALYWYRQSLGQGLEFLIYFQGNSAPDKSGLPSDRFSAERTGGSVSTLTIQRTQQEDSAVYLCASSPWLAGVYNEQFFGPGTRLTVL.